The present entry profiles one T cell receptor (beta chain) with its context. Its antigen remains unknown. V was clipped by 7 bases and J by 2 bases; unmatched bases: 4. The CDR3 length is 13 residues. Germline values: CDR1 LNHDA, CDR2 SQIVND (reference sequence). The PCR used 60 Vbeta and 13 Jbeta primers. Only in-frame clones appear in the TCRdb table, and some are missing; sequencing was by immunoSEQ multiplex PCR. This table has under 110,000 clones, roughly 76% appearing once. This record belongs to a study of cytomegalovirus exposure and HLA in healthy donors. Overall study findings and caveats: Most TCR beta V segments were productive about 87% or about 30% of the time in an earlier analysis.

The sequencing sample was made of PBMCs. This sequence was found in a woman aged 45-65 years in good health and CMV-seropositive. The rearrangement joins TRBV19 to TRBJ1-2, with 7 positions matching TRBD1. CDR3 sequence reads: CASNRDRNYGYTF. Written as DNA, the CDR3 is TGTGCCAGTAACCGGGACAGAAACTATGGCTACACCTTC.